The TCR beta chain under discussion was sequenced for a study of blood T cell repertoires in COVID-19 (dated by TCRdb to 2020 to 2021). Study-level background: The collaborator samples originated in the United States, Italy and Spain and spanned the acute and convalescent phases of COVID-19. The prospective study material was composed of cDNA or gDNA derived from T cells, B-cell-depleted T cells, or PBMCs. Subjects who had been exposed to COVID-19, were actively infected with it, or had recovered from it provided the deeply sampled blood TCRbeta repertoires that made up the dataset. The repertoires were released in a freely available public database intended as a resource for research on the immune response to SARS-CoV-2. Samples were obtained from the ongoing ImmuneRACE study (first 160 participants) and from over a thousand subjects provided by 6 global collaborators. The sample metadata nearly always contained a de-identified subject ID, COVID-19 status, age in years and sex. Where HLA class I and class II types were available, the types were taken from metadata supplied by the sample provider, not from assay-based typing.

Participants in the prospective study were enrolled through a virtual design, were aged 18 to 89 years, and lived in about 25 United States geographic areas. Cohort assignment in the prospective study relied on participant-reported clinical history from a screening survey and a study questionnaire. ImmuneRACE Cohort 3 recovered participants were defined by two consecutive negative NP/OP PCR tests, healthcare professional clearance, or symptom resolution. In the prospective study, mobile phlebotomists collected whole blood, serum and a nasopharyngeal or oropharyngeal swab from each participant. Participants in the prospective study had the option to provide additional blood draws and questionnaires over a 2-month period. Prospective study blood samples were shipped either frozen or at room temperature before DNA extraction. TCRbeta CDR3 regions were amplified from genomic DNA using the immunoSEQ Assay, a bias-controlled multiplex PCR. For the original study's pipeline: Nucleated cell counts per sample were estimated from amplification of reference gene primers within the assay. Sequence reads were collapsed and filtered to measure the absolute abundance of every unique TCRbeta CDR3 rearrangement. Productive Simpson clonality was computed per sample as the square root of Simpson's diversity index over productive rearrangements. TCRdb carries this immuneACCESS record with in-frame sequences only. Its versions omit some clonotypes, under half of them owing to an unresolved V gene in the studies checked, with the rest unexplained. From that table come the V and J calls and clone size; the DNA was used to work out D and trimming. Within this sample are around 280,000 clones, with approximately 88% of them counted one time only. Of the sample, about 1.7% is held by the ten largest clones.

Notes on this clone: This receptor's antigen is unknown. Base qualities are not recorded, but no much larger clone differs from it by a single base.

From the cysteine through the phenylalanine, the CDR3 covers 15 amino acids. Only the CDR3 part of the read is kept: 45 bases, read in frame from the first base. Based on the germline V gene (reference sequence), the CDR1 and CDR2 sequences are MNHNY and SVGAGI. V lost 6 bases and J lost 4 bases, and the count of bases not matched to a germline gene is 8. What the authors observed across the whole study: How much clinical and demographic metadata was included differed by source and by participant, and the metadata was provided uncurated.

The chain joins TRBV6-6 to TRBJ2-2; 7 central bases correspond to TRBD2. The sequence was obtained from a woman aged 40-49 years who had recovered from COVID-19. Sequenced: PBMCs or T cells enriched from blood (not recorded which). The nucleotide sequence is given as TGTGCCAGCAGCCCCGGGGGGTCAGGCACCGGGGAGCTGTTTTTT. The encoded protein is CASSPGGSGTGELFF.